Listed here are 4 T cell receptor beta chains from one sample, sequenced in a study of blood T cell repertoires in COVID-19. The repertoire was sequenced with immunoSEQ multiplex PCR; TCRdb's copy has only in-frame clones and lacks some. The sample consists of roughly 300,000 clones, 85% to 90% of them appearing once. The sample comprised PBMCs or T cells enriched from blood (not recorded which). The receptors here all came from a woman aged 18-30 years who had recovered from COVID-19.

The V and J genes are TRBV9 and TRBJ2-3; TRBD2 agrees at 14 bases. The CDR3 runs 15 residues. Trimming removed 2 bases from V and 5 bases from J; junction bases left unmatched: 1. Germline assignment: CDR1 SGDLS and CDR2 YYNGEE. The CDR3 here is CASSVGTSGGDTQYF. CDR3 in DNA: TGTGCCAGCAGCGTTGGGACTAGCGGGGGAGATACGCAGTATTTT.

The V call is TRBV28, the J call TRBJ2-1; 10 bases fit TRBD2. CDR3 length: 13 amino acids. Germline lookup yields CDR1 MDHEN and CDR2 SYDVKM. Trimming cost V 7 bases and J 10 bases; bases outside gene matches: 7. The CDR3, as DNA: TGTGCCAGCAATATCCTAGCGGGGGCGGAGCAGTTCTTC. Its protein product is CASNILAGAEQFF.

This clone is a singleton in its sample. The V gene is TRBV25-1, the J gene TRBJ2-2; no definite D call. The ends were cut back, 2 bases at V and 7 bases at J, with 5 bases in the middle. The CDR3 has 12 amino acids. Germline lookup yields CDR1 MGHDK and CDR2 SYGVNS. CDR3 region: CASSEEVGELFF. DNA for the CDR3: TGTGCCAGCAGTGAAGAGGTCGGGGAGCTGTTTTTT.

The rearrangement uses TRBV28 and TRBJ1-4, with 8 bases fitting TRBD1. The CDR3 loop spans 16 amino acids. CDR1 and CDR2 from the germline V gene are MDHEN and SYDVKM. Losses at the gene ends were 3 bases for V and 2 bases for J; bases not matched to a gene: 5. CDR3 sequence: CASSLYRGTTNEKLFF. The DNA for the CDR3 is TGTGCCAGCAGTTTGTACAGGGGGACGACTAATGAAAAACTGTTTTTT. The full variable domain, with the rest looked up from reference TRBV28 and TRBJ1-4, is DVKVTQSSRYLVKRTGEKVFLECVQDMDHENMFWYRQDPGLGLRLIYFSYDVKMKEKGDIPEGYSVSREKKERFSLILESASTNQTSMYLCASSLYRGTTNEKLFFGSGTQLSVL.